A selection of T cell receptor beta chains follows, all from one sample in a study of vaccination and CD4 T cells after COVID-19. TCRdb redid the calling of the PCR reads with MiXCR, one entry per CDR3 protein. The data hold around 20,000 distinct CDR3 sequences, with 42% observed a single time. These receptors lack a known antigen. The sequencing used CD4+ T cells from blood, cultured in vitro, collected before SARS-CoV-2 vaccination. The receptor source for this set is a human donor who had recovered from COVID-19. Each CDR3 is given with its conserved first and last residue. A D gene is named only where the DNA matches it firmly. Some rows have no size entry. The others give once, few or many, or a class for an expanded clone.

j_gene | v_gene | d_gene | abundance | CDR3aa | CDR3nt
TRBJ2-1 | TRBV7-8 | . | . | CASSLALQNNEQFF | TGTGCCAGCAGCTTAGCGCTTCAGAACAATGAGCAGTTCTTC
TRBJ2-6 | TRBV6-5 | TRBD1 | . | CASSYPGQGMAGANVLTF | TGTGCCAGCAGTTACCCGGGACAGGGCATGGCAGGGGCCAACGTCCTGACTTTC
TRBJ1-4 | TRBV20-1 | . | few | CSARDVGGPNEKLFF | TGCAGTGCTAGAGATGTGGGGGGCCCCAATGAAAAACTGTTTTTT
TRBJ2-5 | TRBV7-3 | TRBD1 | . | CASSRTGGQETQYF | TGTGCCAGCAGCCGGACAGGGGGGCAAGAGACCCAGTACTTC
TRBJ2-3 | TRBV20-1 | TRBD2 | . | CSVQIGLAPETQYF | TGCAGTGTTCAAATAGGACTAGCGCCTGAAACGCAGTATTTT
TRBJ1-2 | TRBV19 | TRBD1 | few | CASSSSGTRGDGYTF | TGTGCCAGTAGTTCCTCGGGAACCAGGGGGGATGGCTACACCTTC
TRBJ1-1 | TRBV27 | TRBD1 | few | CASSFRTGDTEAFF | TGTGCCAGCAGTTTTAGGACAGGGGACACTGAAGCTTTCTTT
TRBJ2-7 | TRBV27 | . | . | CASSLRPGAYEQYF | TGTGCCAGCAGTTTACGTCCAGGGGCCTACGAGCAGTACTTC
TRBJ2-7 | TRBV6-1 | TRBD1 | . | CASRADRGLSEQYF | TGTGCCAGCAGAGCCGACAGGGGGCTCAGCGAGCAGTACTTC
TRBJ2-3 | TRBV10-2 | TRBD2 | . | CASSSLAVDTQYF | TGCGCCAGCAGCTCACTAGCGGTAGATACGCAGTATTTT
TRBJ2-7 | TRBV5-4 | . | . | CASSWGVQDEQYF | TGTGCCAGCAGCTGGGGGGTTCAAGACGAGCAGTACTTC
TRBJ1-5 | TRBV18 | TRBD1 | . | CASSRGQGENQPQHF | TGTGCCAGCTCACGGGGACAGGGAGAAAATCAGCCCCAGCATTTT
TRBJ1-3 | TRBV7-6 | . | once | CASSPREGNTIYF | TGTGCCAGCAGCCCCCGTGAAGGAAACACCATATATTTT
TRBJ2-7 | TRBV20-1 | . | . | CSARDSRGRDEQYF | TGCAGTGCTAGAGATTCCCGGGGGCGGGACGAGCAGTACTTC
TRBJ1-1 | TRBV20-1 | TRBD1 | few | CSARSRSPGGNTEAFF | TGCAGTGCTAGATCGCGATCCCCAGGGGGGAACACTGAAGCTTTCTTT
TRBJ1-5 | TRBV20-1 | . | . | CSASTDSHSNQPQHF | TGCAGTGCTAGTACGGACAGTCATAGCAATCAGCCCCAGCATTTT
TRBJ2-5 | TRBV7-6 | TRBD2 | few | CASSLRSRDYNQETQYF | TGTGCCAGCAGCTTAAGATCCCGGGACTACAACCAAGAGACCCAGTACTTC